These T cell receptor beta chains were read from a single sample in a study of T-cell memory formation after mild COVID-19. MiXCR, run by TCRdb on the 5' RACE reads, gives a single entry per CDR3 protein. Counted here are about 270,000 distinct CDR3 sequences, about 17% occurring once; the ten biggest clones make up approximately 23%. The sequencing input was PBMCs or a T cell subset sorted from them (not recorded which). The origin of the receptors is a man between 18 and 35 years old who had mild COVID-19 (a few samples of this study predate the infection). Cell type and time point are not known. The CDR3 runs from the conserved cysteine through the conserved F or W. A D gene is named only where the DNA matches it firmly. The size field is filled for only some rows; it gives once, few, many or a size class.

J: TRBJ1-3
length: 14
size: few
D: NA
V: TRBV15
DNA: TGTGCCACCAGCTTAGGAAGAATAGCAAACACCATATATTTT
CDR3: CATSLGRIANTIYF

J: TRBJ2-5
length: 16
size: many
D: TRBD1
V: TRBV11-2
DNA: TGTGCCAGCAGCTTAGGTGACAGGGGTGGTCAAGAGACCCAGTACTTC
CDR3: CASSLGDRGGQETQYF

J: TRBJ2-5
length: 14
size: NA
D: TRBD1
V: TRBV27
DNA: TGTGCCAGCAGTCCGCGACAGGGTTTAAAGACCCAGTACTTC
CDR3: CASSPRQGLKTQYF

J: TRBJ2-6
length: 13
size: few
D: NA
V: TRBV15
DNA: TGTGCCACCAAGGGGGTCGGGGCCAACGTCCTGACTTTC
CDR3: CATKGVGANVLTF

J: TRBJ2-5
length: 13
size: few
D: TRBD2
V: TRBV7-2
DNA: TGTGCCAGCAGCTTAGGCCCGGGAGGGACCCAGTACTTC
CDR3: CASSLGPGGTQYF

J: TRBJ2-1
length: 15
size: few
D: TRBD1
V: TRBV28
DNA: TGTGCCAGCGGCGTTGGGGGACAGGGCCAGGGTTTTGAGTTCTTC
CDR3: CASGVGGQGQGFEFF

J: TRBJ1-5
length: 14
size: NA
D: TRBD1
V: TRBV6-1
DNA: TGTGCCAGCAGACCCAGCGACAGGGCTCAGCCCCAGCATTTT
CDR3: CASRPSDRAQPQHF

J: TRBJ2-5
length: 12
size: NA
D: NA
V: TRBV6-1
DNA: TGTGCCAGCAGTGAAAGAGTTGGGACCCAGTACTTC
CDR3: CASSERVGTQYF

J: TRBJ1-5
length: 13
size: NA
D: NA
V: TRBV5-1
DNA: TGCGCCAGCAGCTCCAATGGCAATCAGCCCCAGCATTTT
CDR3: CASSSNGNQPQHF

J: TRBJ2-1
length: 14
size: NA
D: NA
V: TRBV5-1
DNA: TGCGCCAGCAGAGCCGTAGCTGGGATGAATGAGCAGTTCTTC
CDR3: CASRAVAGMNEQFF

J: TRBJ2-2
length: 15
size: many
D: NA
V: TRBV10-1
DNA: TGCGCCAGCAGTGAGAGAAGGGATAACACCGGGGAGCTGTTTTTT
CDR3: CASSERRDNTGELFF

J: TRBJ1-2
length: 13
size: few
D: NA
V: TRBV24-1
DNA: TGTGCCACCAGTGACCCAAACCACGCTGGCTACACCTTC
CDR3: CATSDPNHAGYTF

J: TRBJ1-6
length: 13
size: NA
D: NA
V: TRBV20-1
DNA: TGCAGTGCTAGAGGACACTTAGGGTCACCCCTCCACTTT
CDR3: CSARGHLGSPLHF

J: TRBJ2-7
length: 14
size: NA
D: TRBD1
V: TRBV2
DNA: TGTGCCAGCAGTGAAACGGACAGGGGTTACGAGCAGTACTTC
CDR3: CASSETDRGYEQYF

J: TRBJ2-3
length: 13
size: many
D: NA
V: TRBV11-2
DNA: TGTGCCAGCAGCTTGGCGTACCTGGATACGCAGTATTTT
CDR3: CASSLAYLDTQYF

J: TRBJ1-4
length: 13
size: NA
D: TRBD1
V: TRBV20-1
DNA: TGCAGTGCTCGACAGGGGGCAGGGGAAAAACTGTTTTTT
CDR3: CSARQGAGEKLFF

J: TRBJ2-4
length: 14
size: few
D: TRBD2
V: TRBV6-5
DNA: TGTGCCAGCAGTTACTCCAGCGGGGGAAACATTCAGTACTTC
CDR3: CASSYSSGGNIQYF

J: TRBJ1-2
length: 15
size: few
D: NA
V: TRBV4-3
DNA: TGCGCCAGCAGCCAAGAAAGGTCCGGGTACTATGGCTACACCTTC
CDR3: CASSQERSGYYGYTF

J: TRBJ2-3
length: 13
size: few
D: NA
V: TRBV6-1
DNA: TGTGCCAGCAGGTGGGGCGCTGGGGATACGCAGTATTTT
CDR3: CASRWGAGDTQYF

J: TRBJ2-3
length: 19
size: few
D: TRBD2
V: TRBV7-3
DNA: TGTGCCAGCAGCTTAATTCGACTAGCGGGGGGGCTCAGCACAGATACGCAGTATTTT
CDR3: CASSLIRLAGGLSTDTQYF

J: TRBJ2-2
length: 20
size: few
D: NA
V: TRBV11-2
DNA: TGTGCCAGCAGCTTAGTGACCGGCAAACGGGAGAGGTCGAACACCGGGGAGCTGTTTTTT
CDR3: CASSLVTGKRERSNTGELFF

J: TRBJ2-3
length: 15
size: few
D: NA
V: TRBV28
DNA: TGTGCCAGCAGCTTGACTCGACGTAACACAGATACGCAGTATTTT
CDR3: CASSLTRRNTDTQYF

J: TRBJ1-6
length: 18
size: few
D: TRBD1
V: TRBV7-2
DNA: TGTGCCAGCAGCTTAGCGCAGCAGGGGGCCCTCTATAATTCACCCCTCCACTTT
CDR3: CASSLAQQGALYNSPLHF

J: TRBJ2-1
length: 14
size: once
D: NA
V: TRBV12-3/TRBV12-4
DNA: TGTGCCAGCAGTTTGCTAGCCGTTTGGAATGAGCAGTTCTTC
CDR3: CASSLLAVWNEQFF

J: TRBJ2-4
length: 14
size: NA
D: TRBD1
V: TRBV20-1
DNA: TGCAGTGCCAGGGGGAGTTTCGCCAAAAACATTCAGTACTTC
CDR3: CSARGSFAKNIQYF

J: TRBJ2-7
length: 15
size: few
D: TRBD2
V: TRBV5-6
DNA: TGTGCCAGCAGCTTGAGGCGGACTAGCGACCCCGAGCAGTACTTC
CDR3: CASSLRRTSDPEQYF

J: TRBJ2-3
length: 14
size: few
D: NA
V: TRBV7-9
DNA: TGTGCCAGCAGCCCGGGACGAGAATCCGGTACGCAGTATTTT
CDR3: CASSPGRESGTQYF

J: TRBJ2-1
length: 15
size: few
D: TRBD2
V: TRBV7-3
DNA: TGTGCCAGCAGCACTACTAGCGGGACCTACAATGAGCAGTTCTTC
CDR3: CASSTTSGTYNEQFF

J: TRBJ2-6
length: 16
size: NA
D: NA
V: TRBV7-8
DNA: TGTGCCAGCAGCTTCCGCGTTATCTCTGGGGCCAACGTCCTGACTTTC
CDR3: CASSFRVISGANVLTF

J: TRBJ2-1
length: 19
size: NA
D: NA
V: TRBV21-1
DNA: TGTGCCACCCCGAGATTTTTTAACAGCCGATGGGTTTTCTACAATGAGCAGTTCTTC
CDR3: CATPRFFNSRWVFYNEQFF

J: TRBJ1-2
length: 15
size: many
D: TRBD1
V: TRBV20-1
DNA: TGCAGTGCTAGAGATTCGGCCAGGGGGAACTATGGCTACACCTTC
CDR3: CSARDSARGNYGYTF

J: TRBJ1-2
length: 13
size: NA
D: NA
V: TRBV4-1
DNA: TGCGCCAGCAGCCACAGTGACGGCGGTGGCTACACCTTC
CDR3: CASSHSDGGGYTF

J: TRBJ2-7
length: 11
size: NA
D: NA
V: TRBV25-1
DNA: TGTGCCAGCAGTGTCTTTTACGAGCAGTACTTC
CDR3: CASSVFYEQYF

J: TRBJ2-1
length: 13
size: NA
D: NA
V: TRBV4-3
DNA: TGCGCCAGCAGCCAAGAAGCAAGGGGTGAGCAGTTCTTC
CDR3: CASSQEARGEQFF

J: TRBJ1-1
length: 12
size: NA
D: NA
V: TRBV29-1
DNA: TGCAGCGTTGGGGTAATGAACACTGAAGCTTTCTTT
CDR3: CSVGVMNTEAFF

J: TRBJ2-7
length: 15
size: many
D: NA
V: TRBV5-6
DNA: TGTGCCAGCAGCTCGGACCGGGACTTTGCCTACGAGCAGTACTTC
CDR3: CASSSDRDFAYEQYF

J: TRBJ2-3
length: 13
size: NA
D: NA
V: TRBV5-1
DNA: TGCGCCAGCAGATTCGCCGCGGGAGATACGCAGTATTTT
CDR3: CASRFAAGDTQYF

J: TRBJ1-1
length: 12
size: few
D: NA
V: TRBV19
DNA: TGTGCCAGTAGCCTGAGCGCAGGCCCAGCTTTCTTT
CDR3: CASSLSAGPAFF

J: TRBJ2-1
length: 15
size: few
D: NA
V: TRBV4-1
DNA: TGCGCCAGCAGCCAACCAGGAAGCTCCTACAATGAGCAGTTCTTC
CDR3: CASSQPGSSYNEQFF

J: TRBJ2-1
length: 13
size: NA
D: TRBD2
V: TRBV27
DNA: TGTGCCAGCAGGACTATCGGGGGGTCCCAGCAGTTCTTC
CDR3: CASRTIGGSQQFF